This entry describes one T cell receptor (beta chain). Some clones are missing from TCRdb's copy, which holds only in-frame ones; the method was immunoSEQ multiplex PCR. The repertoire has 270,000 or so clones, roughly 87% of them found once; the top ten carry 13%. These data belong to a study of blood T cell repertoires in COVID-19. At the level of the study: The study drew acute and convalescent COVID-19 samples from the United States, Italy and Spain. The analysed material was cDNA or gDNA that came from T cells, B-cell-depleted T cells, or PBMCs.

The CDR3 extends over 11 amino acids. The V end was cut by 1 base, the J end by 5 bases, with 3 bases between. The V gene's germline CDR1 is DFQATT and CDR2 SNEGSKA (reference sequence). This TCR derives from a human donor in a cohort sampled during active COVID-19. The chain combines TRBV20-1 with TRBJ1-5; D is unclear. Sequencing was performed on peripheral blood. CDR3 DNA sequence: TGCAGTGCTAGAGCGGATCAGCCCCAGCATTTT. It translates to CSARADQPQHF.